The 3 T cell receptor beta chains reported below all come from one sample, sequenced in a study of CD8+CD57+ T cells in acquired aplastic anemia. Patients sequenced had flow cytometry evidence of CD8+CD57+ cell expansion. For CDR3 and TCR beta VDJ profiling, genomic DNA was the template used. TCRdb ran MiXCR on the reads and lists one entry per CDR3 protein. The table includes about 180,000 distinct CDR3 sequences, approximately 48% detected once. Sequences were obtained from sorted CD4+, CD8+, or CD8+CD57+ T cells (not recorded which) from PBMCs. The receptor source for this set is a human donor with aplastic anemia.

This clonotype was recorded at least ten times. The CDR3 is CSARRGGLNTEAFF. The CDR3 nucleotides read TGCAGTGCTAGAAGAGGGGGTTTGAACACTGAAGCTTTCTTT. The rearrangement joins TRBV20-1 to TRBJ1-1; the D gene is possibly TRBD1 (6 bases). Trimming removed 2 bases from V and 0 bases from J, with 10 bases in between. This CDR3 is 14 amino acids long. Germline lookup yields CDR1 DFQATT and CDR2 SNEGSKA (reference sequence).

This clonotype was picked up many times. CDR3 DNA: TGTGCCAGCAGTTTCCGGGCTTTGGGGGAGCAGTACTTC. This gives the protein CASSFRALGEQYF. The chain couples TRBV12-3 or TRBV12-4 to TRBJ2-7; D uncertain. CDR3 length: 13 amino acids. The V and J ends lost 3 bases and 7 bases respectively, with 13 bases between them.

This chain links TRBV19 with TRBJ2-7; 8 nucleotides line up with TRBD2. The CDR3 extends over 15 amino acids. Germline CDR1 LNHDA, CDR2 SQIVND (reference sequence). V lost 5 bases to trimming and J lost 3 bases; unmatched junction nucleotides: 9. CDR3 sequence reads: CASSPTGGRGYEQYF. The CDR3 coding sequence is TGTGCCAGTAGTCCCACGGGAGGGAGGGGCTACGAGCAGTACTTC.